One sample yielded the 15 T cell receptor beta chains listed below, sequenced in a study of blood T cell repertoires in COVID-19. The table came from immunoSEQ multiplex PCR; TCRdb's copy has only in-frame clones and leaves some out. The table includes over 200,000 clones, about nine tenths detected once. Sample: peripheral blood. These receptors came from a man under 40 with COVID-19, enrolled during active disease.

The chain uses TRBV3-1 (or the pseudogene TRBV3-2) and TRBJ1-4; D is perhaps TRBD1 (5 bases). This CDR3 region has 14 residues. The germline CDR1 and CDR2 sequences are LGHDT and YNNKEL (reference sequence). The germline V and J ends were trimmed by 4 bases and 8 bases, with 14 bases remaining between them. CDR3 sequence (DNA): TGTGCCAGCAGCCCTGGCCCGCCAGGGGAAAAACTGTTTTTT. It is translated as CASSPGPPGEKLFF.

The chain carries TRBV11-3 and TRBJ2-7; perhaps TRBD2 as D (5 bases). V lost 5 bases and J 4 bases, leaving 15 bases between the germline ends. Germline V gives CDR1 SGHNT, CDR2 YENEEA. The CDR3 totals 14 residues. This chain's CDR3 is CASSPVRGSYEQYF. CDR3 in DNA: TGTGCCAGCAGCCCAGTCCGGGGAAGTTACGAGCAGTACTTC. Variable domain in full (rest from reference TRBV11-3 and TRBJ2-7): EAGVVQSPRYKIIEKKQPVAFWCNPISGHNTLYWYLQNLGQGPELLIRYENEEAVDDSQLPKDRFSAERLKGVDSTLKIQPAELGDSAVYLCASSPVRGSYEQYFGPGTRLTVT.

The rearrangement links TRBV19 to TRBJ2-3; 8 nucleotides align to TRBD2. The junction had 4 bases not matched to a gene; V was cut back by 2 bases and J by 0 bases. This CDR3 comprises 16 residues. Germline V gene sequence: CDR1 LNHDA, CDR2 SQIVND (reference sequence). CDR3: CASSILSSGSTDTQYF. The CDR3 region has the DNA TGTGCCAGTAGTATACTTTCTAGCGGGAGCACAGATACGCAGTATTTT. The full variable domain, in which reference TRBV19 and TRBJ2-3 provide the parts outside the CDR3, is DGGITQSPKYLFRKEGQNVTLSCEQNLNHDAMYWYRQDPGQGLRLIYYSQIVNDFQKGDIAEGYSVSREKKESFPLTVTSAQKNPTAFYLCASSILSSGSTDTQYFGPGTRLTVL.

The CDR3 loop reads CASSTGLAGVEQYF. In DNA form, the CDR3 reads TGTGCCAGCAGCACGGGACTAGCGGGAGTCGAGCAGTACTTC. The chain couples TRBV7-2 to TRBJ2-7; 14 nucleotides line up with TRBD2. CDR1 SGHTA and CDR2 FQGNSA come from the germline V gene. J was trimmed by 6 bases and V by 5 bases; bases with no gene match: 3. This CDR3 contains 14 residues.

This CDR3 reads CASSLWEGSNTEAFF. In nucleotides, the CDR3 is TGTGCCAGCAGTTTATGGGAGGGTTCGAACACTGAAGCTTTCTTT. The chain uses TRBV28 and TRBJ1-1; no definite D call. CDR1 and CDR2 (germline): MDHEN, SYDVKM. Trimming stripped 0 bases from V and 1 base from J, with 9 bases between. This CDR3 spans 15 amino acids.

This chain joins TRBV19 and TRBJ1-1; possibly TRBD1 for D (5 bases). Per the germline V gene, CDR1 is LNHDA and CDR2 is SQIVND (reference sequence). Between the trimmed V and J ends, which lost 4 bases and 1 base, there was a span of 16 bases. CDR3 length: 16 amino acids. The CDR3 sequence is CASSKIPTGTNTEAFF. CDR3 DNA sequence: TGTGCCAGTAGTAAGATCCCAACAGGAACGAACACTGAAGCTTTCTTT. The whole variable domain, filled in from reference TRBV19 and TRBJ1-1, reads DGGITQSPKYLFRKEGQNVTLSCEQNLNHDAMYWYRQDPGQGLRLIYYSQIVNDFQKGDIAEGYSVSREKKESFPLTVTSAQKNPTAFYLCASSKIPTGTNTEAFFGQGTRLTVV.

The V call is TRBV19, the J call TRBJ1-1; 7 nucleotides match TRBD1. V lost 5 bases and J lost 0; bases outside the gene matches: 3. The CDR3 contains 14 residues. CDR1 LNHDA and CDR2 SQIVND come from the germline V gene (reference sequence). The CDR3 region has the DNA TGTGCCAGTAGTCCACAGGGGCTGAACACTGAAGCTTTCTTT. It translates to CASSPQGLNTEAFF.

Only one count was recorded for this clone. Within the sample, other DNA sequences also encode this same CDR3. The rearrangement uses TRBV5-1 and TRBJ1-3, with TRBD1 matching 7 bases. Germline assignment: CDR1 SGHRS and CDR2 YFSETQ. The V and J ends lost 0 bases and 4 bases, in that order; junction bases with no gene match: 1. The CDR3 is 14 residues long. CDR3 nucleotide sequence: TGCGCCAGCAGCTTGGGACAGGGAGGAAACACCATATATTTT. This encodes CASSLGQGGNTIYF.

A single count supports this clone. In nucleotides, the CDR3 is TGTGCCAGCAGTTTATCCCAGGTAACCGGGACAGGGAGGAATACGCAGTATTTT. Its protein product is CASSLSQVTGTGRNTQYF. V usage is TRBV27 and J usage is TRBJ2-3; TRBD1 matches 9 bases. CDR3 length: 18 residues. V was clipped by 0 bases and J by 7 bases; unmatched bases: 14. Germline lookup yields CDR1 MNHEY and CDR2 SMNVEV (reference sequence).

The CDR3 reads CASSLSFGAAATYEQYF. In DNA, the CDR3 is TGTGCCAGCAGCTTAAGCTTTGGGGCGGCCGCTACCTACGAGCAGTACTTC. The chain employs TRBV11-2 and TRBJ2-7; the D gene is possibly TRBD1 (5 bases). V lost 2 bases to trimming and J lost 2 bases, with 19 bases between them. The germline CDR1 and CDR2 sequences are SGHAT and FQNNGV. The CDR3 is 17 residues long. Full variable domain (missing parts from reference TRBV11-2 and TRBJ2-7): EAGVAQSPRYKIIEKRQSVAFWCNPISGHATLYWYQQILGQGPKLLIQFQNNGVVDDSQLPKDRFSAERLKGVDSTLKIQPAKLEDSAVYLCASSLSFGAAATYEQYFGPGTRLTVT.

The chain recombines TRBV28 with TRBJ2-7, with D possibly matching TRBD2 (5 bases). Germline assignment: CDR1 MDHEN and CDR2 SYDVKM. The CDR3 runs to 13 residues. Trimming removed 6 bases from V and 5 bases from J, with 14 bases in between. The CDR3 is CASRTASINEQYF. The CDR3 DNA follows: TGTGCCAGCAGGACGGCTAGCATCAACGAGCAGTACTTC.

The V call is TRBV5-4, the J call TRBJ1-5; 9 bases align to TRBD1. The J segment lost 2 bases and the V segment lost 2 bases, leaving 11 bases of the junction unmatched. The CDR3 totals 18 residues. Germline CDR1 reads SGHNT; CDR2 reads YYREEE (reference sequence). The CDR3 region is CASSFRDRANRGNQPQHF. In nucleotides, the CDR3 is TGTGCCAGCAGCTTCCGGGACAGGGCGAATAGAGGCAATCAGCCCCAGCATTTT.

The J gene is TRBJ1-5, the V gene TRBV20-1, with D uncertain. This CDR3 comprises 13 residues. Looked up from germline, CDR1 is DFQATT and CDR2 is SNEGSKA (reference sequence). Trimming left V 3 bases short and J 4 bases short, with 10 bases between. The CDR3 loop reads CSASWEANQPQHF. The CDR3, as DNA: TGCAGTGCTAGTTGGGAGGCTAATCAGCCCCAGCATTTT.

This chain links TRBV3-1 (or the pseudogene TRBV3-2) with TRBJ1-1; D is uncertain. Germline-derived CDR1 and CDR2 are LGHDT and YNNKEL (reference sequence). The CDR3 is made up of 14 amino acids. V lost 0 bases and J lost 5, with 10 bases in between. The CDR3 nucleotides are TGTGCCAGCAGCCAAGAATCCCGGGAGACTGAAGCTTTCTTT. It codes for CASSQESRETEAFF.

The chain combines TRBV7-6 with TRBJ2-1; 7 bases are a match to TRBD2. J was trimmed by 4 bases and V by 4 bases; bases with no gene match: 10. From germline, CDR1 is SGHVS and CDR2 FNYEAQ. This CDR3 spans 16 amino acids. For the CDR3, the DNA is TGTGCCAGCAGCTCGACCGGCGGGAGCCTATACAATGAGCAGTTCTTC. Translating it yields CASSSTGGSLYNEQFF.